What follows are 24 T cell receptor beta chains derived from one specimen sequenced in a study of CXCR3-negative and CXCR3-positive naive CD8 T cells. Whole-study findings and limits: Hydrophobicity of TRB CDR3s was greater in CXCR3-positive naive cells than in CXCR3-negative naive cells.

Their specific antigens are unknown. The libraries of TRB cDNA were prepared using 5' RACE with UMI labels. TCRdb reprocessed the 5' RACE reads and keeps a single row for each CDR3 protein, giving no DNA. The sample table includes some 130,000 distinct CDR3 sequences. Sequenced sample: naive CXCR3+ CD8+ T cells from blood. Specified subset: CD45RO-CCR7+CD27+CD95- naive CD8+ T cells expressing CXCR3 (TNR3+). The receptors originated from a human donor in good health. Some clones in this sample may be carry-over from other donors' samples.

V is TRBV29-1 and J is TRBJ2-7; TCRdb indicates TRBD1, and absent DNA this call remains unverified. Per the germline V gene, CDR1 is SQVTM and CDR2 is ANQGSEA. There are 12 residues in the CDR3. This CDR3 reads CSVRTSTYEQYF.

This chain connects TRBV29-1 to TRBJ2-7; TCRdb calls TRBD1, which cannot be checked without DNA. CDR1 is SQVTM, CDR2 ANQGSEA, per germline. The CDR3 totals 12 residues. The CDR3 sequence: CSARDRVYEQYF.

This chain's CDR3 is CASSLIGMGIGMNTEAFF. V gene TRBV5-1 combines with J gene TRBJ1-1. Germline V gene lookup returns CDR1 SGHRS and CDR2 YFSETQ. The CDR3 runs 18 residues.

The gene calls are TRBV7-9 and TRBJ2-1. Germline assignment: CDR1 SEHNR and CDR2 FQNEAQ (reference sequence). This CDR3 has 13 residues. CDR3 amino acids: CASSTSRNNEQFF.

The chain combines TRBV6-5 with TRBJ2-2; TCRdb calls TRBD2, which cannot be checked without DNA. Germline assignment: CDR1 MNHEY and CDR2 SVGAGI. CDR3 length: 15 residues. The chain's CDR3 is CASSEYSGGTGELFF.

This chain uses TRBV25-1 with TRBJ2-7; TCRdb outputs TRBD1, but without DNA this stays unchecked. Germline-derived CDR1 and CDR2 are MGHDK and SYGVNS. This CDR3 region has 16 residues. The chain's CDR3 is CASSEFGLGGTYEQYF.

This chain connects TRBV7-9 to TRBJ2-7; the TCRdb D gene call, TRBD2, has no DNA to confirm it. The length of the CDR3 is 15 residues. Germline CDR1 SEHNR, CDR2 FQNEAQ (reference sequence). The CDR3 is CASSPSRTLEREQYF.

The chain recombines TRBV28 with TRBJ2-7. The CDR3 sequence is 12 residues long. Germline CDR1 MDHEN, CDR2 SYDVKM. The CDR3 sequence is CASRRNYYEQYF.

CDR3: CASSLRSGYEQFF. The gene calls are TRBV13 and TRBJ2-1; TCRdb outputs TRBD2, but without DNA this stays unchecked. The CDR3 is 13 amino acids. Germline CDR1 and CDR2: PRHDT and FYEKMQ (reference sequence).

V usage is TRBV4-3 and J usage is TRBJ1-1; the D call of TRBD1 rests on TCRdb alone, since no DNA is present to check it. This CDR3 has 13 amino acids. Germline V gene sequence: CDR1 LGHNA, CDR2 YSLEER. CDR3 region: CASSRGGATEAFF.

The CDR3 region is CATSDSRDFETQYF. The chain has TRBV24-1 and TRBJ2-5; as DNA is missing, the TRBD1 call by TCRdb cannot be tested. This CDR3 contains 14 residues. Germline V gene lookup returns CDR1 KGHDR and CDR2 SFDVKD.

The chain couples TRBV6-1 to TRBJ2-7. The CDR3 is made up of 15 amino acids. Germline lookup yields CDR1 MNHNS and CDR2 SASEGT. The CDR3 sequence: CASSPFHSSSYEQYF.

The chain combines TRBV7-9 with TRBJ1-3; lacking DNA, the TRBD1 call made by TCRdb goes unchecked. The V gene's germline CDR1 is SEHNR and CDR2 FQNEAQ (reference sequence). This CDR3 contains 14 residues. CDR3 sequence: CASSFGTAGNTIYF.

The genes are TRBV4-1 and TRBJ2-1; TCRdb lists TRBD1, though no DNA is available to test this call. Germline CDR1 is MGHRA and CDR2 is YSYEKL. This CDR3 is built from 17 residues. The CDR3 spells CASRGPNQLSSYNEQFF.

The rearrangement uses TRBV7-9 and TRBJ1-1; TCRdb names TRBD1, which stays unverified in the absence of DNA. In germline, CDR1 is SEHNR, CDR2 FQNEAQ (reference sequence). This CDR3 comprises 12 residues. CDR3 protein: CASSHYRVEAFF. The whole variable domain, filled in from reference TRBV7-9 and TRBJ1-1, reads DTGVSQNPRHKITKRGQNVTFRCDPISEHNRLYWYRQTLGQGPEFLTYFQNEAQLEKSRLLSDRFSAERPKGSFSTLEIQRTEQGDSAMYLCASSHYRVEAFFGQGTRLTVV.

The chain employs TRBV29-1 and TRBJ2-7; TCRdb's D call of TRBD1 is untestable without DNA. There are 13 residues in the CDR3. Germline loops: CDR1 SQVTM, CDR2 ANQGSEA. CDR3 loop: CSVQTGYPYEQYF.

J is TRBJ1-5 and V is TRBV12-3 or TRBV12-4. The length of the CDR3 is 13 residues. The chain's CDR3 is CASSLGQNQPQHF.

The chain recombines TRBV5-1 with TRBJ1-5; as DNA is missing, the TRBD1 call by TCRdb cannot be tested. The CDR3 contains 17 residues. Germline CDR1 reads SGHRS; CDR2 reads YFSETQ. The CDR3 reads CATPRGQGLYGNQPQHF.

The J gene is TRBJ1-1, the V gene TRBV6-5. Germline V CDR1 and CDR2: MNHEY, SVGAGI. There are 13 residues in the CDR3. This chain's CDR3 is CASSYSLNTEAFF.

The genes are TRBV2 and TRBJ2-1. CDR1 SNHLY and CDR2 FYNNEI come from the germline V gene. The CDR3 sequence is 11 residues long. CDR3 in amino acids: CASSGVNEQFF.

The V gene is TRBV4-1, the J gene TRBJ2-3; TCRdb outputs TRBD1, but without DNA this stays unchecked. Per the germline V gene, CDR1 is MGHRA and CDR2 is YSYEKL. The CDR3 extends over 14 amino acids. CDR3 region: CATSSGGFTDTQYF.

This chain uses TRBV7-9 with TRBJ1-2. The CDR3 has 13 residues. Germline CDR1 reads SEHNR; CDR2 reads FQNEAQ (reference sequence). The chain's CDR3 is CASSFGGGYGYTF.

The rearrangement joins TRBV5-1 to TRBJ2-7; with no DNA, the TCRdb D assignment of TRBD1 cannot be verified. The V gene's germline CDR1 is SGHRS and CDR2 YFSETQ. CDR3 length equals 15 residues. CDR3 amino acids: CASSQSTGGQGEQYF.

The V call is TRBV29-1, the J call TRBJ2-1; there is no DNA to check the TCRdb D call of TRBD2. The CDR3 covers 18 residues. In germline, CDR1 is SQVTM, CDR2 ANQGSEA. The CDR3 region is CSVEGEDSAVKRYNEQFF.